Listed here are 10 T cell receptor beta chains from one sample, sequenced in a study of cytomegalovirus exposure and HLA in healthy donors. A multiplex PCR was run with 60 Vbeta primers and 13 Jbeta primers. Sequencing was performed with immunoSEQ multiplex PCR; in TCRdb, only in-frame clones are kept and a portion is missing. The data contain 95,000 to 150,000 clones, roughly 80% of them singletons. Sequences were obtained from PBMCs. Receptors were obtained from a man in his thirties or forties in good health and CMV-seronegative.

This chain connects TRBV25-1 to TRBJ1-1; 7 bases are shared with TRBD1. V lost 6 bases, J lost 2 bases, and 6 bases stayed unmatched. The CDR3 runs 14 residues. Germline V gene lookup returns CDR1 MGHDK and CDR2 SYGVNS. The chain's CDR3 is CASRAGTENTEAFF. CDR3 sequence (DNA): TGTGCCAGCAGGGCCGGGACAGAAAACACTGAAGCTTTCTTT. Looking up the rest from reference TRBV25-1 and TRBJ1-1 gives the full variable domain: EADIYQTPRYLVIGTGKKITLECSQTMGHDKMYWYQQDPGMELHLIHYSYGVNSTEKGDLSSESTVSRIRTEHFPLTLESARPSHTSQYLCASRAGTENTEAFFGQGTRLTVV.

The chain recombines TRBV5-6 with TRBJ2-1, with TRBD2 identical over 8 bases. Per germline, CDR1 SGHDT and CDR2 YYEEEE. The CDR3 has 15 amino acids. Trimming at V came to 6 bases and at J to 8 bases, leaving 13 bases not matched to a gene. DNA of the CDR3: TGTGCCAGCACCACTAGGCGGGGGGTAAGTGATGAGCAGTTCTTC. Its protein product is CASTTRRGVSDEQFF.

The CDR3 protein is CAIRAGGERNQPQHF. In DNA, the CDR3 is TGTGCCATCAGGGCTGGGGGGGAGCGCAATCAGCCCCAGCATTTT. The genes are TRBV10-3 and TRBJ1-5; TRBD1 might be the D (5 bases). The CDR3 totals 15 residues. CDR1 and CDR2 from the germline V gene are ENHRY and SYGVKD. The V end was cut by 6 bases, the J end by 2 bases, with 14 bases between.

The CDR3 reads CASSPGTSGGTDTQYF. CDR3 bases: TGTGCCAGCAGCCCCGGGACTAGCGGGGGCACAGATACGCAGTATTTT. This sequence joins TRBV11-3 and TRBJ2-3; 13 nucleotides agree with TRBD2. In germline, CDR1 is SGHNT, CDR2 YENEEA. CDR3 size: 16 residues. V gave up 5 bases and J gave up 1 base; unmatched junction bases: 3. The full variable domain, rest sourced from reference TRBV11-3 and TRBJ2-3, is EAGVVQSPRYKIIEKKQPVAFWCNPISGHNTLYWYLQNLGQGPELLIRYENEEAVDDSQLPKDRFSAERLKGVDSTLKIQPAELGDSAVYLCASSPGTSGGTDTQYFGPGTRLTVL.

V usage is TRBV28 and J usage is TRBJ2-5; 9 bases map to TRBD1. The tail of the sequence fits TRBJ2-7 better, so the J call may be wrong. The CDR3 is 14 amino acids. Germline V gene sequence: CDR1 MDHEN, CDR2 SYDVKM. CDR3 region: CASRQQGALHEQYF. As DNA, the CDR3 is TGTGCCAGCAGACAACAGGGGGCGCTTCACGAGCAGTACTTC.

The chain combines TRBV7-2 with TRBJ2-7; D is uncertain. Germline V gene sequence: CDR1 SGHTA, CDR2 FQGNSA. The V gene lost 3 bases and the J gene lost 2 bases, with 11 bases spanning the gap. The CDR3 consists of 14 residues. The CDR3: CASSFFPPTYEQYF. Here the CDR3 DNA reads TGTGCCAGCAGCTTTTTCCCTCCTACCTACGAGCAGTACTTC.

This chain uses TRBV5-7 with TRBJ2-3, with D hard to call. TRBV5-7 is marked as an open reading frame, function uncertain. The V end was cut by 4 bases, the J end by 2 bases, with 17 bases between. CDR3 length: 16 amino acids. The CDR3 DNA sequence: TGTGCCAGCAGCACAATCTGTTCTCACGCCACAGATACGCAGTATTTT. This encodes CASSTICSHATDTQYF.

This clone was detected only once. The chain carries TRBV5-1 and TRBJ2-5, with 9 bases lining up with TRBD1. Trimming cost V 0 bases and J 3 bases; bases outside gene matches: 6. CDR1 is SGHRS, CDR2 YFSETQ, per germline. The CDR3 sequence is 16 residues long. The CDR3 region is CASSLVGTGSEETQYF. As DNA, the CDR3 is TGCGCCAGCAGCTTGGTTGGGACAGGGTCCGAAGAGACCCAGTACTTC.

This clone was picked up a small number of times. This chain's CDR3 is CASSASGGGTDTQYF. For the CDR3, the DNA is TGTGCCAGCAGCGCTAGCGGGGGGGGCACAGATACGCAGTATTTT. The chain has TRBV7-2 and TRBJ2-3; TRBD2 agrees at 12 bases. This CDR3 is built from 15 residues. V trimming: 5 bases; J trimming: 1 base; junction bases outside the gene matches: 1. Looked up from germline, CDR1 is SGHTA and CDR2 is FQGNSA.

V is TRBV6-5 and J is TRBJ2-6; the D is unclear. Per the germline V gene, CDR1 is MNHEY and CDR2 is SVGAGI. CDR3 size: 15 residues. Trimming stripped 6 bases from V and 0 bases from J, with 9 bases between. CDR3 in DNA: TGTGCCAGCAGGTCTCCGAGCTCTGGGGCCAACGTCCTGACTTTC. Its translation is CASRSPSSGANVLTF.